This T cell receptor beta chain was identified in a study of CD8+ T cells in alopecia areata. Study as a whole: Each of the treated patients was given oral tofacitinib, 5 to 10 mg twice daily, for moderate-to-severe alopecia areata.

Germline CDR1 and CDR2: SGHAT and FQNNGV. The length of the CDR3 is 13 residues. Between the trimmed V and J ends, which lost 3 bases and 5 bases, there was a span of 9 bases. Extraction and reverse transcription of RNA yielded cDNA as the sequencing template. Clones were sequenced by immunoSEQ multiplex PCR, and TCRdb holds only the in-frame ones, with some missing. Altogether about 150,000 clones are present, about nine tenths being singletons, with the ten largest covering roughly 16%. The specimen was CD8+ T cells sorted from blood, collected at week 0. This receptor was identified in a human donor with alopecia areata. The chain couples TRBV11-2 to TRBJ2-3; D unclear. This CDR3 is CASSLTELDTQYF. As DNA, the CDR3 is TGTGCCAGCAGCTTGACGGAACTAGATACGCAGTATTTT.